The 20 T cell receptor beta chains given below trace back to one sample, sequenced in a study of blood T cell repertoires in COVID-19. Data came from immunoSEQ multiplex PCR; TCRdb stores just in-frame clones and leaves some out. Of roughly 68,000 clones in the sample, roughly 85% were seen once. Sequencing was carried out using peripheral blood. The origin of the receptors is a woman aged 55 to 70 with COVID-19, enrolled during active disease.

This chain uses TRBV6-5 with TRBJ1-2, with 7 positions matching TRBD1. Trimming removed 0 bases from V and 4 bases from J; junction bases left unmatched: 5. CDR3 length: 15 residues. CDR1 is MNHEY and CDR2 is SVGAGI in the germline V gene. The DNA of the CDR3 is TGTGCCAGCAGTTACTCGGACCAGGGGGGCTATGGCTACACCTTC. Translation: CASSYSDQGGYGYTF.

This chain uses TRBV14 with TRBJ2-1, with D maybe TRBD1 (5 bases). V was shortened by 4 bases and J by 4 bases, with 5 bases between the two germline ends. Germline V gene sequence: CDR1 SGHDN, CDR2 FVKESK. CDR3 length: 12 amino acids. The CDR3 DNA sequence: TGTGCCAGCAGCCGACAGTACAATGAGCAGTTCTTC. Translated: CASSRQYNEQFF.

DNA for the CDR3: TGCGCCAGCAGCCCCGTGAGGGACTATGGCTACACCTTC. This encodes CASSPVRDYGYTF. The chain combines TRBV4-3 with TRBJ1-2; unclear D gene. CDR3 length equals 13 residues. CDR1 LGHNA and CDR2 YSLEER come from the germline V gene. V gave up 4 bases and J gave up 3 bases, with 9 bases separating them.

The J gene is TRBJ1-6, the V gene TRBV21-1; the D call in the table, TRBD1, was not verified against the DNA. TRBV21-1 is marked as a pseudogene. This CDR3 comprises 16 residues. The CDR3 loop is CASSKERGGRDSPLHF. In nucleotides, the CDR3 is TGTGCCAGCAGCAAAGAAAGAGGGGGAAGGGATTCACCCCTCCACTTT.

The V call is TRBV7-9, the J call TRBJ1-4; no reliable D call. V gave up 11 bases and J gave up 3 bases, with 7 bases separating them. Germline V lookup: CDR1 SEHNR, CDR2 FQNEAQ (reference sequence). The CDR3 spans 11 residues. CDR3 region: CALGSNEKLFF. As DNA, the CDR3 is TGTGCCCTCGGGTCTAATGAAAAACTGTTTTTT.

This rearrangement joins TRBV7-8 to TRBJ1-1; D is perhaps TRBD1 (6 bases). CDR1 is SGHVS, CDR2 FQNEAQ, per germline. V lost 2 bases to trimming and J lost 3 bases, with 13 bases between them. CDR3 length equals 15 residues. CDR3 nucleotide sequence: TGTGCCAGCAGCTTAAGGGGGTTTAGGGACACTGAAGCTTTCTTT. This codes for CASSLRGFRDTEAFF.

V and J are TRBV2 and TRBJ1-5; D remains ambiguous. The CDR3 runs to 14 residues. The germline V gene encodes CDR1 SNHLY and CDR2 FYNNEI. V shed 3 bases and J shed 6 bases, with 12 bases lying between them. The CDR3 bases are TGTGCCAGCAGTGATTCCAGTATGGCTCAGCCCCAGCATTTT. Translated, it gives CASSDSSMAQPQHF.

The chain links TRBV7-8 to TRBJ2-5, with no clear D. Trimming left V 4 bases short and J 1 base short, with 13 bases between. Germline values: CDR1 SGHVS, CDR2 FQNEAQ. The CDR3 sequence is 15 residues long. The CDR3: CASSSIERSQETQYF. The CDR3, as DNA: TGTGCCAGCAGCTCTATCGAACGATCCCAAGAGACCCAGTACTTC.

The chain joins TRBV27 to TRBJ2-1, with D perhaps matching TRBD2 (6 bases). CDR3 length: 13 residues. Germline assignment: CDR1 MNHEY and CDR2 SMNVEV (reference sequence). V lost 5 bases and J 7 bases, leaving 12 bases between the germline ends. This chain's CDR3 is CASSPAGRNEQFF. The DNA for the CDR3 is TGTGCCAGCAGTCCCGCTGGGAGGAATGAGCAGTTCTTC.

This clone was observed a single time. The V gene is TRBV6-2 or TRBV6-3, the J gene TRBJ2-6; no clear D. The ends were cut back, 4 bases at V and 1 base at J, with 11 bases in the middle. Looked up from germline, CDR1 is MNHEY and CDR2 is SVGEGT. The CDR3 sequence is 16 residues long. This chain's CDR3 is CASSSFPRSGANVLTF. The CDR3, as DNA: TGTGCCAGCAGTTCCTTCCCCAGGTCTGGGGCCAACGTCCTGACTTTC.

V usage is TRBV9 and J usage is TRBJ2-2; D may be TRBD1 (6 bases). Trimming removed 3 bases at V and 8 bases at J, with 14 bases between. Germline lookup yields CDR1 SGDLS and CDR2 YYNGEE. This CDR3 is built from 14 residues. CDR3 sequence (DNA): TGTGCCAGCAGCGCCCGGACAGATATAGGGGAGCTGTTTTTT. Translating it yields CASSARTDIGELFF. The full variable domain, its missing parts supplied by reference TRBV9 and TRBJ2-2, is DSGVTQTPKHLITATGQRVTLRCSPRSGDLSVYWYQQSLDQGLQFLIQYYNGEERAKGNILERFSAQQFPDLHSELNLSSLELGDSALYFCASSARTDIGELFFGEGSRLTVL.

The CDR3 sequence is CASSQPRTGGERGGIPDTQYF. CDR3 nucleotide sequence: TGTGCCAGCAGCCAACCCCGGACAGGTGGTGAGCGGGGGGGGATTCCAGATACGCAGTATTTT. This sequence joins TRBV3-1 (or the pseudogene TRBV3-2) and TRBJ2-3; 10 bases map to TRBD2. The J segment lost 4 bases and the V segment lost 2 bases, leaving 21 bases of the junction unmatched. From germline, CDR1 is LGHDT and CDR2 YNNKEL (reference sequence). This CDR3 contains 21 residues.

V gene TRBV10-3 combines with J gene TRBJ1-3; a weak D match, TRBD1 (5 bases). Germline loops: CDR1 ENHRY, CDR2 SYGVKD. V was shortened by 0 bases and J by 3 bases, with 12 bases between the two germline ends. This CDR3 has 16 residues. This CDR3 reads CAISESARVYGNTIYF. CDR3 DNA sequence: TGTGCCATCAGTGAGTCGGCCAGGGTTTATGGAAACACCATATATTTT.

V usage is TRBV19 and J usage is TRBJ2-1, with TRBD2 matching over 13 bases. The CDR3 is made up of 16 amino acids. Trimming at V came to 3 bases and at J to 8 bases, leaving 7 bases not matched to a gene. The V gene's germline CDR1 is LNHDA and CDR2 SQIVND (reference sequence). The CDR3 region has the DNA TGTGCCAGTAGTATCCTACTAGCGGGAGGGATCGATGAGCAGTTCTTC. Translating it yields CASSILLAGGIDEQFF.

This chain joins TRBV2 and TRBJ2-2; 7 nucleotides match TRBD1. The CDR3 runs to 15 residues. The germline V gene encodes CDR1 SNHLY and CDR2 FYNNEI. After removal of 4 bases from V and 7 bases from J, the junction contained 9 bases not matched to a gene. CDR3 protein: CASSATNRGIGELFF. The CDR3, as DNA: TGTGCCAGCAGTGCTACCAACAGGGGAATCGGGGAGCTGTTTTTT.

This sequence joins TRBV7-9 and TRBJ2-1; 9 positions agree with TRBD2. Germline-derived CDR1 and CDR2 are SEHNR and FQNEAQ (reference sequence). With 11 bases clipped from V and 3 bases from J, the junction kept 11 bases outside the gene matches. The CDR3 spans 15 residues. Written as DNA, the CDR3 is TGTGCCCTAGCTTACTCTAGCGGGGACTACAATGAGCAGTTCTTC. Protein: CALAYSSGDYNEQFF.

The V and J genes are TRBV28 and TRBJ1-1, with a possible D match to TRBD1 (6 bases). The V and J ends lost 6 bases and 5 bases respectively, with 13 bases between them. CDR3 length: 13 residues. The germline gives CDR1 MDHEN, CDR2 SYDVKM. CDR3 bases: TGTGCCAGCAGGAGGGGGAAGTGGACTGAAGCTTTCTTT. It encodes CASRRGKWTEAFF. Based on the CDR3 plus reference TRBV28 and TRBJ1-1, the full variable domain is DVKVTQSSRYLVKRTGEKVFLECVQDMDHENMFWYRQDPGLGLRLIYFSYDVKMKEKGDIPEGYSVSREKKERFSLILESASTNQTSMYLCASRRGKWTEAFFGQGTRLTVV.

This chain links TRBV6-5 with TRBJ2-5; 15 bases map to TRBD2. Germline V gene sequence: CDR1 MNHEY, CDR2 SVGAGI. Trimming at V came to 6 bases and at J to 5 bases, leaving 4 bases not matched to a gene. This CDR3 has 15 amino acids. CDR3 bases: TGTGCCAGCAGCCCCGGACTAGCGGGGGGGGAGACCCAGTACTTC. Protein sequence: CASSPGLAGGETQYF.

This sequence joins TRBV5-1 and TRBJ1-5; D gene unclear. The V end was cut by 1 base, the J end by 0 bases, with 8 bases between. The CDR3 length is 15 residues. Germline values: CDR1 SGHRS, CDR2 YFSETQ. The CDR3 DNA follows: TGCGCCAGCAGCTTGAGACAATATAGCAATCAGCCCCAGCATTTT. Its protein product is CASSLRQYSNQPQHF.

The chain recombines TRBV2 with TRBJ1-4, with a tentative D call TRBD1 (6 bases). The V gene's germline CDR1 is SNHLY and CDR2 FYNNEI. CDR3 size: 13 residues. Trimming shortened V by 3 bases and J by 8 bases, and 10 bases separated the two germline ends. As DNA, the CDR3 is TGTGCCAGCAGTGAGTCCAGGGGAGAAAAACTGTTTTTT. Protein sequence: CASSESRGEKLFF.